Included here is one TCR beta chain sequence, with context. The V gene's germline CDR1 is SGHTA and CDR2 FQGTGA. This CDR3 comprises 17 residues. Trimming pared 5 bases from V and 0 bases from J, leaving 17 bases between. The data originate from a study of blood T cell repertoires in COVID-19. Background on the study: COVID-19 samples collected from the United States, Italy and Spain covered acute and convalescent phases. The cDNA or gDNA used as material had been derived from T cells, B-cell-depleted T cells, or PBMCs.

The repertoire was sequenced with immunoSEQ multiplex PCR; TCRdb's copy has only in-frame clones and lacks some. The table has about 300,000 clones, about 89% seen once. Categorization into cohorts depended on clinical history that participants reported. Each recovered donor of Cohort 3 presented with two negative PCRs, clearance, or symptom resolution. This receptor was obtained from a woman under 30 who had recovered from COVID-19. The sample consisted of PBMCs or T cells enriched from blood (not recorded which). The J gene is TRBJ2-1, the V gene TRBV7-3; D gene unclear. CDR3 loop: CASSPEVIAASYNEQFF. The CDR3 DNA reads as TGTGCCAGCAGCCCCGAGGTGATAGCTGCCTCCTACAATGAGCAGTTCTTC.